The subject of this entry is one TCR beta chain. Its specificity is not known. With 8 bases clipped from V and 2 bases from J, the junction kept 13 bases outside the gene matches. CDR1 is SGDLS, CDR2 YYNGEE, per germline. The CDR3 contains 16 residues. The PCR used 60 Vbeta and 13 Jbeta primers. The method was immunoSEQ multiplex PCR; TCRdb's version includes in-frame clones alone and lacks a portion of them. The sample consists of some 150,000 clones, roughly four fifths of them appearing once. The entry originates in a study of cytomegalovirus exposure and HLA in healthy donors. Whole-study results and caveats: In a later analysis, TCR beta V- and J-gene trimming was associated with a missense DCLRE1C variant.

V and J are TRBV9 and TRBJ2-5; 9 bases map to TRBD2. Sequenced sample: PBMCs. The source of this sequence is a man aged 55 to 69 in good health and CMV-seronegative. CDR3 protein: CASNSGGGALQETQYF. The CDR3 DNA is TGTGCCAGTAACTCGGGCGGGGGGGCCCTACAAGAGACCCAGTACTTC.